The 8 T cell receptor beta chains given below trace back to one sample, sequenced in a study of PD-L1 blockade in urothelial cancer. This table comes from immunoSEQ multiplex PCR, and its TCRdb copy is limited to in-frame clones, with some not included. Found here are 90,000 or so clones, around 91% of them singletons; the top ten hold approximately 1.5%. Indicated time point: pretreatment peripheral blood. Material: PBMCs, obtained around atezolizumab (anti-PD-L1) treatment. The receptors derive from a man aged 55 to 70 with urothelial cancer.

This clone came up once. CDR3 loop: CSVDMTGGANVLTF. The CDR3 coding sequence is TGCAGCGTGGACATGACAGGCGGGGCCAACGTCCTGACTTTC. The V gene is TRBV29-1, the J gene TRBJ2-6; maybe TRBD1 (6 bases). The V end was cut by 6 bases, the J end by 4 bases, with 13 bases between. Germline assignment: CDR1 SQVTM and CDR2 ANQGSEA. This CDR3 has 14 amino acids.

This clone appeared a few times. The rearrangement uses TRBV19 and TRBJ2-7; the match to TRBD1 covers 9 bases. CDR1 is LNHDA and CDR2 is SQIVND in the germline V gene (reference sequence). After removal of 5 bases from V and 0 bases from J, the junction contained 5 bases not matched to a gene. The CDR3 extends over 15 amino acids. CDR3 sequence: CASSPGQGNSYEQYF. Here the CDR3 DNA reads TGTGCCAGTAGTCCGGGACAGGGAAACTCCTACGAGCAGTACTTC.

The chain recombines TRBV5-1 with TRBJ2-1, with TRBD2 matching 13 bases. Germline CDR1 reads SGHRS; CDR2 reads YFSETQ. This CDR3 comprises 16 residues. V gave up 2 bases and J gave up 8 bases; unmatched junction bases: 7. CDR3 coding DNA: TGCGCCAGCAGCTTAACTAGCGGGGGGGCCAGCGATGAGCAGTTCTTC. As protein: CASSLTSGGASDEQFF.

The chain carries TRBV7-9 and TRBJ1-1; 10 bases align to TRBD1. Trimming at V came to 4 bases and at J to 4 bases, leaving 3 bases not matched to a gene. Germline V gene sequence: CDR1 SEHNR, CDR2 FQNEAQ (reference sequence). This CDR3 is built from 14 residues. In DNA, the CDR3 is TGTGCCAGCAGCTCGACAGGGGGCATCACTGAAGCTTTCTTT. Amino acid sequence: CASSSTGGITEAFF.

The chain recombines TRBV27 with TRBJ2-7; 8 nucleotides line up with TRBD1. Looked up from germline, CDR1 is MNHEY and CDR2 is SMNVEV (reference sequence). The CDR3 spans 14 residues. Trimming cost V 6 bases and J 3 bases; bases outside gene matches: 7. The DNA for the CDR3 is TGTGCCAGCAGCCGACTGACAGGGGACTACGAGCAGTACTTC. Amino acid sequence: CASSRLTGDYEQYF.

This clone was observed a single time. CDR3 coding DNA: TGTGCCAGCAGCTTAGAGCGGGGTTCAAGCTACGAGCAGTACTTC. Protein: CASSLERGSSYEQYF. The chain carries TRBV7-2 and TRBJ2-7; 7 positions agree with TRBD2. This CDR3 is built from 15 residues. The V and J ends lost 1 base and 3 bases, in that order; junction bases with no gene match: 6. Germline CDR1 reads SGHTA; CDR2 reads FQGNSA.

The chain uses TRBV7-6 and TRBJ2-1, with a weak D call TRBD1 (5 bases). CDR3 length: 16 residues. Trimming cost V 1 base and J 4 bases, with 14 bases left between them. The germline CDR1 and CDR2 sequences are SGHVS and FNYEAQ. The CDR3, as DNA: TGTGCCAGCAGCTTAGTCGCAGGGTCGTCGTACAATGAGCAGTTCTTC. This translates into CASSLVAGSSYNEQFF.

The chain is built from TRBV28 and TRBJ1-4; a weak D match, TRBD1 (5 bases). Germline CDR1 and CDR2: MDHEN and SYDVKM. This CDR3 comprises 15 residues. Deletions cut 3 bases from V and 5 bases from J, with 13 bases between. The CDR3 region has the DNA TGTGCCAGCAGTTTGGGGGGAACTAGAAATGAAAAACTGTTTTTT. Encoded protein: CASSLGGTRNEKLFF.